This T cell receptor beta chain derives from a study of blood T cell repertoires in COVID-19. Study as a whole: Both acute and convalescent COVID-19 samples were obtained from the United States, Italy and Spain.

Method: immunoSEQ multiplex PCR; TCRdb's copy keeps in-frame clones and lacks some. The sample lists 150,000 to 200,000 clones, under 80% occurring once. The CDR3 contains 15 residues. The ends lost 1 base at V and 4 bases at J; junction bases unmatched: 6. Germline loops: CDR1 SQVTM, CDR2 ANQGSEA. The receptor comes from a woman older than 75 with acute or convalescent COVID-19. The sample was peripheral blood. This chain connects TRBV29-1 to TRBJ2-3; 9 nucleotides align to TRBD1. CDR3 sequence (DNA): TGCAGCGTTGAAGTTGGGGGGACAGGGTCAGATACGCAGTATTTT. This translates into CSVEVGGTGSDTQYF.